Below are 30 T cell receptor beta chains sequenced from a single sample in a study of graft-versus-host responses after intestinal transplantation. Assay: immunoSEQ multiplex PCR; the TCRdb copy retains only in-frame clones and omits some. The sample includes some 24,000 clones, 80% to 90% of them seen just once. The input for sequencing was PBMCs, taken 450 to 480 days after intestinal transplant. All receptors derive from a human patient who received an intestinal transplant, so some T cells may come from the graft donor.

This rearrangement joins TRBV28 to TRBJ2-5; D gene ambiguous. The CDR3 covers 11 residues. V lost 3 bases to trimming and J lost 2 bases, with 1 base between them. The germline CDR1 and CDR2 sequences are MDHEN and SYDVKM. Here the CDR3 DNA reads TGTGCCAGCAGTTTGCAAGAGACCCAGTACTTC. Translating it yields CASSLQETQYF.

The CDR3 DNA follows: TGTGCCAGCAGTCCGGGACCGATTAGCTCCTACGAGCAGTACTTC. It yields the protein CASSPGPISSYEQYF. The chain recombines TRBV6-6 with TRBJ2-7; D is tentatively TRBD1 or TRBD2 (5 bases each). This CDR3 is built from 15 residues. The V gene's germline CDR1 is MNHNY and CDR2 SVGAGI (reference sequence). Trimming took off 5 bases at V and 0 bases at J, with 14 bases between the two ends.

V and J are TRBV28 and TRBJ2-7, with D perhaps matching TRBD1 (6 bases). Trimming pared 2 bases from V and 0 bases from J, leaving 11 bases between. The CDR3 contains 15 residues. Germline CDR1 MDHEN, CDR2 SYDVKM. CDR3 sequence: CASSLVRTASYEQYF. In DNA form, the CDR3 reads TGTGCCAGCAGTTTAGTCCGGACAGCCTCCTACGAGCAGTACTTC.

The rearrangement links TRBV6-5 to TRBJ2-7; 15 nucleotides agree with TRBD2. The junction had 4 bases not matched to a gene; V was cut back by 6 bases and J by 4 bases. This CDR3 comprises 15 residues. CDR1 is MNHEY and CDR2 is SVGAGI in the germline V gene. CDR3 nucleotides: TGTGCCAGCAGGGGACTAGCGGGGGGTCAGTACGAGCAGTACTTC. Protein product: CASRGLAGGQYEQYF.

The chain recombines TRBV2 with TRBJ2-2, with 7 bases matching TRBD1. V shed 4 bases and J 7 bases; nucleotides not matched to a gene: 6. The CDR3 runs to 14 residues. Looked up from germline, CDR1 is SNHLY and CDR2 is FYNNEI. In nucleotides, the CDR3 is TGTGCCAGCAGTGTGACTTCAGGGGGCGGGGAGCTGTTTTTT. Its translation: CASSVTSGGGELFF.

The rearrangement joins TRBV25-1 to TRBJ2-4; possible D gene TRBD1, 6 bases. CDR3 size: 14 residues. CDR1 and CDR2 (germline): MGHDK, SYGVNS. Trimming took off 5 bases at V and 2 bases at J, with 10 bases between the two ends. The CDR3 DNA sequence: TGTGCCAGCAGTAACACAGGGTCCAAAAACATTCAGTACTTC. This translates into CASSNTGSKNIQYF. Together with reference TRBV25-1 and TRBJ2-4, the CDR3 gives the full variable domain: EADIYQTPRYLVIGTGKKITLECSQTMGHDKMYWYQQDPGMELHLIHYSYGVNSTEKGDLSSESTVSRIRTEHFPLTLESARPSHTSQYLCASSNTGSKNIQYFGAGTRLSVL.

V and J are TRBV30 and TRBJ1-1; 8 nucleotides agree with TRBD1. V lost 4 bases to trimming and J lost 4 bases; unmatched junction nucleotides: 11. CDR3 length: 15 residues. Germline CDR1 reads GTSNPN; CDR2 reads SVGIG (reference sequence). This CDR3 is CAWMGNRGSVTEAFF. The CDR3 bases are TGTGCCTGGATGGGGAACAGGGGGTCGGTCACTGAAGCTTTCTTT.

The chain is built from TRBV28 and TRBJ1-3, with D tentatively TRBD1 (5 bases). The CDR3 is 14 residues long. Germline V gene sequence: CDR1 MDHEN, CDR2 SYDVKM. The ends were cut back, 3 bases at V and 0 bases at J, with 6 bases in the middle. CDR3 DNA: TGTGCCAGCAGTTTGAGGGGCTCTGGAAACACCATATATTTT. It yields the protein CASSLRGSGNTIYF.

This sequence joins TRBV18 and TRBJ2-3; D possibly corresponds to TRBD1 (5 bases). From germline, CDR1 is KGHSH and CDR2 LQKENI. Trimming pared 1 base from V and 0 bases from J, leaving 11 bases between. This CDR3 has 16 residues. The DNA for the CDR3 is TGTGCCAGCTCACCACTCCCAGGGTCTAGCACAGATACGCAGTATTTT. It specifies CASSPLPGSSTDTQYF.

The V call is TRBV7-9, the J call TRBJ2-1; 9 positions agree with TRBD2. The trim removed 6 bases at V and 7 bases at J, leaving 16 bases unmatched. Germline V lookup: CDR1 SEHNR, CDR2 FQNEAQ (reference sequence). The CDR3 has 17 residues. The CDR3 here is CASREPGLAGERNEQFF. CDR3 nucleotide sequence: TGTGCCAGCAGGGAACCGGGACTAGCAGGTGAAAGGAATGAGCAGTTCTTC.

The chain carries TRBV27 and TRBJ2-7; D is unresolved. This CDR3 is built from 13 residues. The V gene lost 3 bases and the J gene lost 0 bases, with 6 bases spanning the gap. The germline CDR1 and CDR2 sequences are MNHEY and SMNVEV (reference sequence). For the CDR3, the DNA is TGTGCCAGCAGTTTCCCTCCCTCCTACGAGCAGTACTTC. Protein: CASSFPPSYEQYF.

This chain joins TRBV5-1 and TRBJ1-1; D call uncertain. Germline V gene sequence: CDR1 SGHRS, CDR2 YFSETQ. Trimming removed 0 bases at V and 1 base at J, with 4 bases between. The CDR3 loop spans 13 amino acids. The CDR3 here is CASSLETNTEAFF. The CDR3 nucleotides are TGCGCCAGCAGCTTGGAAACGAACACTGAAGCTTTCTTT.

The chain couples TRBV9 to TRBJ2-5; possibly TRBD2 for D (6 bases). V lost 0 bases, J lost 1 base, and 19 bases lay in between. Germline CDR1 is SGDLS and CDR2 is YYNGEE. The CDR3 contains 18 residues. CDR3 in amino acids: CASSVGASGESTQETQYF. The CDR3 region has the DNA TGTGCCAGCAGCGTAGGGGCCTCGGGAGAGTCTACCCAAGAGACCCAGTACTTC.

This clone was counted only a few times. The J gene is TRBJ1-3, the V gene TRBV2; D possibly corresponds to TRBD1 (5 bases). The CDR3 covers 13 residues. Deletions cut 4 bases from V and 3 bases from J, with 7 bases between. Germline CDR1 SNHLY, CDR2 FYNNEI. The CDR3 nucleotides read TGTGCCAGCAGTGTGGACATTGGAAACACCATATATTTT. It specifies CASSVDIGNTIYF. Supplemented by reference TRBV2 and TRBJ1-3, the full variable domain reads EPEVTQTPSHQVTQMGQEVILRCVPISNHLYFYWYRQILGQKVEFLVSFYNNEISEKSEIFDDQFSVERPDGSNFTLKIRSTKLEDSAMYFCASSVDIGNTIYFGEGSWLTVV.

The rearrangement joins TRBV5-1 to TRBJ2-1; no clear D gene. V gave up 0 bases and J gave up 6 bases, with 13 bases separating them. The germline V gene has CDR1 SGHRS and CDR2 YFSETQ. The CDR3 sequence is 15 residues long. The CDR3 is CASSLGPGFGNEQFF. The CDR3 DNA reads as TGCGCCAGCAGCTTGGGCCCCGGCTTCGGCAATGAGCAGTTCTTC.

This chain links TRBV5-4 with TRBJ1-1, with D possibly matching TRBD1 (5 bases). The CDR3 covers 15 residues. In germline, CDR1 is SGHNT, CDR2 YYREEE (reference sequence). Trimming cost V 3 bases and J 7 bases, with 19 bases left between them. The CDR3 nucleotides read TGTGCCAGCAGCTCTCCCGGGGCTCGACAGCTTGAAGCTTTCTTT. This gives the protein CASSSPGARQLEAFF.

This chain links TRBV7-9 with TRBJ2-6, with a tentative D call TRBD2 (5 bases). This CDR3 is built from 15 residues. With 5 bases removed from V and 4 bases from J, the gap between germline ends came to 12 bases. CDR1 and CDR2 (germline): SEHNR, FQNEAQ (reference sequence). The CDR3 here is CASSITAAGANVLTF. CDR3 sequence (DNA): TGTGCCAGCAGCATAACAGCGGCAGGGGCCAACGTCCTGACTTTC.

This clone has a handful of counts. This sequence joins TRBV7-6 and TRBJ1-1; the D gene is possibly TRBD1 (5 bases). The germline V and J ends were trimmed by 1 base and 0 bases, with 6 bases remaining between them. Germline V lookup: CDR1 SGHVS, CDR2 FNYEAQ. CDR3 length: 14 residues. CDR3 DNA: TGTGCCAGCAGCTTAGGACAGATGAACACTGAAGCTTTCTTT. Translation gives CASSLGQMNTEAFF.

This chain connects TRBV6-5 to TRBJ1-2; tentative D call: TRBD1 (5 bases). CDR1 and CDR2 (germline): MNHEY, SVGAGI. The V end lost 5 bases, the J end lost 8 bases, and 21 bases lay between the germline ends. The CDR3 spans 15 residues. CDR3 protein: CASSLTQDSFGGYTF. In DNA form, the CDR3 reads TGTGCCAGCAGTCTAACCCAAGACAGCTTCGGGGGCTACACCTTC.

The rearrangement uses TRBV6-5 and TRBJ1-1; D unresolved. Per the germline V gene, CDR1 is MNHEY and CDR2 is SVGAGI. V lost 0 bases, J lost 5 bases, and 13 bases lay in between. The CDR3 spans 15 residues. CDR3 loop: CASSYSAVLVTEAFF. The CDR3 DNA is TGTGCCAGCAGTTACTCAGCGGTTTTGGTGACTGAAGCTTTCTTT.

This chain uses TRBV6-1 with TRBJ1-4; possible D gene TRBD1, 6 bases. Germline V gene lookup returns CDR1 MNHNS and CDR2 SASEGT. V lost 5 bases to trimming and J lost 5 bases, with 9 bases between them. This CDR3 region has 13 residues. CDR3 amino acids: CASSRQGNEKLFF. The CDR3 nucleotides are TGTGCCAGCAGTCGTCAGGGGAATGAAAAACTGTTTTTT.

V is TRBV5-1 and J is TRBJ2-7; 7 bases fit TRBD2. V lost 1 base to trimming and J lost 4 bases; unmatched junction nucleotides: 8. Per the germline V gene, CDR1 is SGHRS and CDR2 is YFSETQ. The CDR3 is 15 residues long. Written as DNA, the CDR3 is TGCGCCAGCAGCTTGTCGGGGGGAAGTGTGTACGAGCAGTACTTC. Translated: CASSLSGGSVYEQYF.

The CDR3 region is CASTAGDRSAGELFF. CDR3 DNA sequence: TGTGCCAGTACCGCAGGCGACAGGTCCGCCGGGGAGCTGTTTTTT. This chain links TRBV19 with TRBJ2-2; D perhaps matches TRBD1 (6 bases). V was cut by 7 bases and J by 6 bases, with 18 bases left in between. This CDR3 has 15 residues. Looked up from germline, CDR1 is LNHDA and CDR2 is SQIVND (reference sequence).

CDR3 loop: CASSLARNTGELFF. CDR3 coding DNA: TGTGCCAGCAGCTTAGCTAGGAACACCGGGGAGCTGTTTTTT. The chain has TRBV7-6 and TRBJ2-2; D remains unclear. The V end lost 0 bases, the J end lost 1 base, and 3 bases lay between the germline ends. This CDR3 is built from 14 residues. Germline CDR1 reads SGHVS; CDR2 reads FNYEAQ.

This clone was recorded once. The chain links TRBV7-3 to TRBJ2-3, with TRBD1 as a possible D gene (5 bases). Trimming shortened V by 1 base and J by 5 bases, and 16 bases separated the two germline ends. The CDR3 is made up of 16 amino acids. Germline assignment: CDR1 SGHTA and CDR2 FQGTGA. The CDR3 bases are TGTGCCAGCAGCTTAAACCCAGGGTGGTCAGAAGATACGCAGTATTTT. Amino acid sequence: CASSLNPGWSEDTQYF.

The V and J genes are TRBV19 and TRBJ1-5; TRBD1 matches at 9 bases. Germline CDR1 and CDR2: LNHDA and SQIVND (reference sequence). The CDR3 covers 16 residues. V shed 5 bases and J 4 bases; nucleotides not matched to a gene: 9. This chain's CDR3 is CASSLPYGTGNQPQHF. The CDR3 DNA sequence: TGTGCCAGTAGTCTACCCTACGGGACAGGGAATCAGCCCCAGCATTTT.

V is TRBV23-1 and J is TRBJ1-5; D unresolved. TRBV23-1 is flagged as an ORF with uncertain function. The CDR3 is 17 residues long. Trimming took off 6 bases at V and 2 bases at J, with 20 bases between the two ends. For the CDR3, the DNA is TGCGCCAGCAGCCAAGTCAGGCGCCAGGTCGGCAATCAGCCCCAGCATTTT. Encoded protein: CASSQVRRQVGNQPQHF.

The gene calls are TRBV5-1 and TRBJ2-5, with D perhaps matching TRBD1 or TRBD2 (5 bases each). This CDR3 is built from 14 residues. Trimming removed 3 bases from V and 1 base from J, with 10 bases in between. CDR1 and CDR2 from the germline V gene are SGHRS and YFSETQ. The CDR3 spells CASSSGPTQETQYF. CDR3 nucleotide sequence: TGCGCCAGCAGCTCGGGACCGACCCAAGAGACCCAGTACTTC.

The CDR3 bases are TGTGCCAGCAGTCCGCCCGGGGGGGCTAGCACTGAAGCTTTCTTT. It codes for CASSPPGGASTEAFF. The rearrangement uses TRBV28 and TRBJ1-1; TRBD1 might be the D (6 bases). Germline V gene lookup returns CDR1 MDHEN and CDR2 SYDVKM. V was clipped by 5 bases and J by 4 bases, with 17 bases between them. The CDR3 sequence is 15 residues long.

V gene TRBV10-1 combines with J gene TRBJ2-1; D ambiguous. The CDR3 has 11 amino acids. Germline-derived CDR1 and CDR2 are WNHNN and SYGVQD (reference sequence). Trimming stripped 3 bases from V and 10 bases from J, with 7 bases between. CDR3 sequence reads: CASSDQLEQFF. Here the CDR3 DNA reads TGCGCCAGCAGTGACCAACTGGAGCAGTTCTTC.